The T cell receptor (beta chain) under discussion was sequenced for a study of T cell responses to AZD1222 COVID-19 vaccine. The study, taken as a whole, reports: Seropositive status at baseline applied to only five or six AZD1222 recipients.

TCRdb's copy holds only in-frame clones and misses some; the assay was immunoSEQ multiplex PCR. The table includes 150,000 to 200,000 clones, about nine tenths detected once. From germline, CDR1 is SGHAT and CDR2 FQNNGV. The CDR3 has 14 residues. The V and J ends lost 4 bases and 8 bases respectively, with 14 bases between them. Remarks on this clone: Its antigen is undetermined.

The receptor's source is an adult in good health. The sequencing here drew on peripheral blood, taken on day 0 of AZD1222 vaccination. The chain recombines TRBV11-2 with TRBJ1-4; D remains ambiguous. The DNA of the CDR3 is TGTGCCAGCAGCTCGCAACGGGTTATGGAAAAACTGTTTTTT. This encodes CASSSQRVMEKLFF.